The subject of this entry is one T cell receptor (beta chain). Its antigen is not known. Clones were read by immunoSEQ multiplex PCR, and TCRdb kept only the in-frame ones, dropping some. The table lists about 43,000 clones, 85% to 90% of them singletons. Germline V lookup: CDR1 MNHEY, CDR2 SMNVEV (reference sequence). J lost 3 bases, V lost 2 bases, and 6 bases had no gene match. The CDR3 totals 16 residues. This specimen belongs to a study of OX40 agonist ivuxolimab in advanced cancers. On the study more broadly: Hepatocellular carcinoma, melanoma, renal cell or head and neck cancer was diagnosed in the dose-escalation patients. One patient with hepatocellular carcinoma and two with cutaneous melanoma, three in all, had partial responses. Whole-study findings and limits: It was not determined which antigens were specifically recognized by the peripheral T cells that had undergone clonal expansion.

Sampling of blood occurred at baseline, cycle 4 day 1, and cycle 7 day 1. The V gene is TRBV27, the J gene TRBJ2-7, with 11 positions matching TRBD1. This sequence was found in an adult with an advanced solid tumor such as melanoma, head and neck, liver or kidney cancer. Sequences were derived from CD4+ or CD8+ T cells sorted from blood, sampled in a trial of the OX40 agonist ivuxolimab. DNA for the CDR3: TGTGCCAGCAGTTTAACCGGACAGGGGGCTAACTACGAGCAGTACTTC. Amino acid sequence: CASSLTGQGANYEQYF.